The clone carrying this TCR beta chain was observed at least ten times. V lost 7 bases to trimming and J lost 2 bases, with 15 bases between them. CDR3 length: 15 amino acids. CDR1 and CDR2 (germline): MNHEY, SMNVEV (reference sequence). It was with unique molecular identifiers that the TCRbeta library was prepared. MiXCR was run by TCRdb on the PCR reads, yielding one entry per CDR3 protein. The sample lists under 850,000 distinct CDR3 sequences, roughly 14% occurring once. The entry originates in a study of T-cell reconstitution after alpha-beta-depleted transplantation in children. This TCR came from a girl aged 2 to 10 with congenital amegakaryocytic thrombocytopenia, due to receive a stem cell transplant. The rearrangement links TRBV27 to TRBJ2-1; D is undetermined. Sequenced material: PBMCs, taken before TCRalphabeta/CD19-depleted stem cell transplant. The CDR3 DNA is TGTGCCAGCATGTTGGAAGGCCCAGCCTACAATGAGCAGTTCTTC. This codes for CASMLEGPAYNEQFF.